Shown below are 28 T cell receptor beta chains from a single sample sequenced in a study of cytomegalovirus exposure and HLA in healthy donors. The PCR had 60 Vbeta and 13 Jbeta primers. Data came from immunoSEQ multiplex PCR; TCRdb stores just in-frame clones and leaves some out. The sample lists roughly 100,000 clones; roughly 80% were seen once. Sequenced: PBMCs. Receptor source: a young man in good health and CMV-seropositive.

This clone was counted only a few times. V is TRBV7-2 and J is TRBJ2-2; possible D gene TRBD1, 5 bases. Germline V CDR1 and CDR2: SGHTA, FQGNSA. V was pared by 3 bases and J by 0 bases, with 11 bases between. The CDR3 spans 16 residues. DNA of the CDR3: TGTGCCAGCAGCTTCTCAGGGATCCCGAACACCGGGGAGCTGTTTTTT. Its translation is CASSFSGIPNTGELFF. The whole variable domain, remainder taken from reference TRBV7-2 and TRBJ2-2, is GAGVSQSPSNKVTEKGKDVELRCDPISGHTALYWYRQSLGQGLEFLIYFQGNSAPDKSGLPSDRFSAERTGGSVSTLTIQRTQQEDSAVYLCASSFSGIPNTGELFFGEGSRLTVL.

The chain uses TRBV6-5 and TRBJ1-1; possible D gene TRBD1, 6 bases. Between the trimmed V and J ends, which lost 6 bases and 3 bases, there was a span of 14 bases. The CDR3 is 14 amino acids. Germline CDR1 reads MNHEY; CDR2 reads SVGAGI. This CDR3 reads CASRNRALHTEAFF. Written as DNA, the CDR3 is TGTGCCAGCAGGAACAGGGCTTTGCACACTGAAGCTTTCTTT.

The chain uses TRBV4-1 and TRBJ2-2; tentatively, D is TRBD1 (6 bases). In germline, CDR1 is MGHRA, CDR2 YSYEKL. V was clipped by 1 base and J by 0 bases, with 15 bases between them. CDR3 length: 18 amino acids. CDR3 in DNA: TGCGCCAGCAGCCAAGGGGTAGGACAGACCCCGAACACCGGGGAGCTGTTTTTT. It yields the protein CASSQGVGQTPNTGELFF.

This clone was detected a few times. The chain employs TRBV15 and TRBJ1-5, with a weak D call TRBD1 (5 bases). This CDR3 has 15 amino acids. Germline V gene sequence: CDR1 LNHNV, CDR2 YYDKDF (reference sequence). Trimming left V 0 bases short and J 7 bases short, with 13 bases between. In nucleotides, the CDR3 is TGTGCCACCAGCAGAGACGGGGGTGCGGTGCAGCCCCAGCATTTT. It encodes CATSRDGGAVQPQHF.

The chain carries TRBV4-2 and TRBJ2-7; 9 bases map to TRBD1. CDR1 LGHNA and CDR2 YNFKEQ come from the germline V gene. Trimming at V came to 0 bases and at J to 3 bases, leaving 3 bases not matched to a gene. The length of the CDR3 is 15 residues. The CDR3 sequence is CASSQDETGGYEQYF. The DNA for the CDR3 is TGTGCCAGCAGCCAAGATGAGACAGGGGGCTACGAGCAGTACTTC.

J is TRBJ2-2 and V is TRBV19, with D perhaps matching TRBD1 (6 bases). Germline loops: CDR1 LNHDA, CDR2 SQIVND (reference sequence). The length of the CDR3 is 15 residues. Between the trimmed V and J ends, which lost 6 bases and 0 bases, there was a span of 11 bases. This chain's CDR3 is CASRSGGPNTGELFF. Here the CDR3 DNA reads TGTGCCAGTAGGAGTGGGGGCCCGAACACCGGGGAGCTGTTTTTT.

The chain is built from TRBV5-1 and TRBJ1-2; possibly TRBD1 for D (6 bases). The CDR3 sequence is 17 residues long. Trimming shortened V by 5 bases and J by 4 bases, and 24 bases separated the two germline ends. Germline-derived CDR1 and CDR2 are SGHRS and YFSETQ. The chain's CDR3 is CASSYTYTGQDSYGYTF. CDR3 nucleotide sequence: TGCGCCAGCAGTTACACGTACACGGGGCAGGACAGCTATGGCTACACCTTC.

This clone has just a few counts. CDR3 protein: CASTPGGTYNEQFF. The CDR3 DNA is TGCGCCAGCACCCCGGGGGGGACTTACAATGAGCAGTTCTTC. This rearrangement joins TRBV5-1 to TRBJ2-1; 8 nucleotides agree with TRBD2. Germline CDR1 and CDR2: SGHRS and YFSETQ. There are 14 residues in the CDR3. With 6 bases clipped from V and 4 bases from J, the junction kept 6 bases outside the gene matches.

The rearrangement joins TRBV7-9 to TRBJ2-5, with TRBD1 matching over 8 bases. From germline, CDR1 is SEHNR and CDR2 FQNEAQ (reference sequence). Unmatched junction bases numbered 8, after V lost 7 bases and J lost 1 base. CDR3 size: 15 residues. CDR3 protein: CASKIGQGTQETQYF. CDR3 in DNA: TGTGCCAGCAAAATCGGACAGGGAACCCAAGAGACCCAGTACTTC.

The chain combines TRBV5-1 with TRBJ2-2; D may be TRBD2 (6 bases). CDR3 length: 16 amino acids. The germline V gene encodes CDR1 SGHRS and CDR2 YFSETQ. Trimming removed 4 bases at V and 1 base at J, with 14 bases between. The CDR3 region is CASSPAPGGNTGELFF. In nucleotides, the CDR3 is TGCGCCAGCAGCCCCGCCCCCGGGGGGAACACCGGGGAGCTGTTTTTT.

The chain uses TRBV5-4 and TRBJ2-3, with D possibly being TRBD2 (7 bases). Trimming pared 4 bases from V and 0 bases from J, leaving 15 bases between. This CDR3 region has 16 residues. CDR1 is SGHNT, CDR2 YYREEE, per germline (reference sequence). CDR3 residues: CASSSVRGASTDTQYF. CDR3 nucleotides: TGTGCCAGCAGCAGCGTACGGGGGGCTAGCACAGATACGCAGTATTTT.

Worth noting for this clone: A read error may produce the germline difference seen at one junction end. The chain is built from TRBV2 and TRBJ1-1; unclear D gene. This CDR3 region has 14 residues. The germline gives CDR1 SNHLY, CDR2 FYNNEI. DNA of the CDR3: TGTGTCAGCAGCTCGAGGGTCAGGAACACTGAAGCTTTCTTT. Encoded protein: CVSSSRVRNTEAFF.

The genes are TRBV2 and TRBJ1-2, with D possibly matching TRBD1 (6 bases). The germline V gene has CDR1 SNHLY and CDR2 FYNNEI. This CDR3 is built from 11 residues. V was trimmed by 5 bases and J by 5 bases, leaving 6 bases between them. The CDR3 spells CASSQGYGYTF. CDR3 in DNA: TGTGCCAGCAGTCAGGGGTATGGCTACACCTTC. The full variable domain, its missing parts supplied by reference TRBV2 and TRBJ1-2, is EPEVTQTPSHQVTQMGQEVILRCVPISNHLYFYWYRQILGQKVEFLVSFYNNEISEKSEIFDDQFSVERPDGSNFTLKIRSTKLEDSAMYFCASSQGYGYTFGSGTRLTVV.

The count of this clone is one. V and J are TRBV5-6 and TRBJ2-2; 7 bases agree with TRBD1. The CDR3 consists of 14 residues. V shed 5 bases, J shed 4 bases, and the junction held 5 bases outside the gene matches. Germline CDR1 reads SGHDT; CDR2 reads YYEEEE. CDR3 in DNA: TGTGCCAGCAGTCGTGACAGGGCCACCGGGGAGCTGTTTTTT. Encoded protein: CASSRDRATGELFF.

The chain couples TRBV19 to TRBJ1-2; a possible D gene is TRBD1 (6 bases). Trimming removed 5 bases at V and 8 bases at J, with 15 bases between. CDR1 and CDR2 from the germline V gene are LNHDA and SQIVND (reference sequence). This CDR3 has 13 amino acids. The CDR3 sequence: CASSLGRGGGYTF. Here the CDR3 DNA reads TGTGCCAGTAGTTTGGGACGGGGGGGCGGCTACACCTTC.

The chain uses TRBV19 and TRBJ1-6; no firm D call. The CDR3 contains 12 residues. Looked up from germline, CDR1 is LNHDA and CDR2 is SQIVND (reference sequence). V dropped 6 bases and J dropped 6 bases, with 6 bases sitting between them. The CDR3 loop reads CASRAVNSPLHF. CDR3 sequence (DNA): TGTGCCAGTAGGGCAGTTAATTCACCCCTCCACTTT.

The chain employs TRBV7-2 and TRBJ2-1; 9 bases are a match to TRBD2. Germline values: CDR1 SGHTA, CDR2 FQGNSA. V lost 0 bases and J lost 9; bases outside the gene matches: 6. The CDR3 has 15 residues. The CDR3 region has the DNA TGTGCCAGCAGCTTAGCCGCGGGGGGGCCGGTTGAGCAGTTCTTC. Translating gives CASSLAAGGPVEQFF.

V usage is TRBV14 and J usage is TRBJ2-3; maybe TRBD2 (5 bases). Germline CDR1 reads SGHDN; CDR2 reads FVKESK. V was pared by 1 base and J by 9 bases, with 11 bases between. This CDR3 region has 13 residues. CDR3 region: CASSQGGAPTQYF. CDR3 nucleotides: TGTGCCAGCAGCCAAGGGGGAGCCCCCACGCAGTATTTT. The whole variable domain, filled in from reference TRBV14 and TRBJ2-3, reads EAGVTQFPSHSVIEKGQTVTLRCDPISGHDNLYWYRRVMGKEIKFLLHFVKESKQDESGMPNNRFLAERTGGTYSTLKVQPAELEDSGVYFCASSQGGAPTQYFGPGTRLTVL.

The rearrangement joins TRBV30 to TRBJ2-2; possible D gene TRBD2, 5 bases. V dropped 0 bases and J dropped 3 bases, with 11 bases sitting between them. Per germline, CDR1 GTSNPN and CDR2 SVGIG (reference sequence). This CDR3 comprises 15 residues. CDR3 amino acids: CAWSVRGLDTGELFF. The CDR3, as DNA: TGTGCCTGGAGTGTACGAGGACTTGACACCGGGGAGCTGTTTTTT.

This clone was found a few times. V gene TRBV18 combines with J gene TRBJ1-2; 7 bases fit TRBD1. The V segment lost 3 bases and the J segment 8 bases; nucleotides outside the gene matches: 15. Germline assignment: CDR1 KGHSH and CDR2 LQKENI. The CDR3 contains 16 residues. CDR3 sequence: CASSPGLGQWGGGYTF. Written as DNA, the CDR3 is TGTGCCAGCTCACCCGGACTGGGACAGTGGGGCGGCGGCTACACCTTC.

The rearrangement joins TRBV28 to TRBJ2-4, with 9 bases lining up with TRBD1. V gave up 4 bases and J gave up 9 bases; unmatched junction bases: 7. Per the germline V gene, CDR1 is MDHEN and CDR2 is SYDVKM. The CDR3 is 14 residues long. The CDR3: CASSSPGQGAIQYF. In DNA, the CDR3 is TGTGCCAGCAGTTCCCCGGGACAGGGTGCCATTCAGTACTTC.

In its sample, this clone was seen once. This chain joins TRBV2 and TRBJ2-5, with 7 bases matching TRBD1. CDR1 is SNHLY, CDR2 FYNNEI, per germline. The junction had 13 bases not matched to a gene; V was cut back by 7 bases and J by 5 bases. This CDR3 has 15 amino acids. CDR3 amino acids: CASKGTEIRRETQYF. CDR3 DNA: TGTGCCAGCAAAGGGACAGAGATCAGAAGGGAGACCCAGTACTTC.

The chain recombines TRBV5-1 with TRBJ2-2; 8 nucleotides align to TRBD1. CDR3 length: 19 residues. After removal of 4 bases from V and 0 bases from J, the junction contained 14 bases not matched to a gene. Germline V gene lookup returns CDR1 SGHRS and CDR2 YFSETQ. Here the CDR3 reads CASSLTGTGARTNTGELFF. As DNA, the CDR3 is TGCGCCAGCAGCCTGACCGGGACAGGCGCCCGAACGAACACCGGGGAGCTGTTTTTT. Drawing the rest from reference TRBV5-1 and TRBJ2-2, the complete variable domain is KAGVTQTPRYLIKTRGQQVTLSCSPISGHRSVSWYQQTPGQGLQFLFEYFSETQRNKGNFPGRFSGRQFSNSRSEMNVSTLELGDSALYLCASSLTGTGARTNTGELFFGEGSRLTVL.

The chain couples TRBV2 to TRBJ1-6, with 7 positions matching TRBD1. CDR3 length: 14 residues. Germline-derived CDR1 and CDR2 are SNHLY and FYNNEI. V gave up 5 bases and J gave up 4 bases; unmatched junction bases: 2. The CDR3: CASSLGQYNSPLHF. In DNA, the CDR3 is TGTGCCAGCAGTTTGGGACAGTATAATTCACCCCTCCACTTT.

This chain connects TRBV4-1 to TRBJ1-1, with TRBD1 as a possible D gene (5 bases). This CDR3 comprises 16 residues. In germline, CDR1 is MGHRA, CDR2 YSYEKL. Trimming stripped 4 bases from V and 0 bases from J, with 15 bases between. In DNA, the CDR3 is TGCGCCAGCAGCCTCCGGTCGACAGTCATGAACACTGAAGCTTTCTTT. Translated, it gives CASSLRSTVMNTEAFF.

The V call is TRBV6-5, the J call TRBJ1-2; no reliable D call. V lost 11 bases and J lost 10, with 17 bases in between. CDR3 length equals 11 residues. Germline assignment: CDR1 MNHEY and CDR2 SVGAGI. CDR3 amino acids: CAFPLPCDYTF. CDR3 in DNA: TGTGCCTTCCCACTGCCCTGCGACTACACCTTC.

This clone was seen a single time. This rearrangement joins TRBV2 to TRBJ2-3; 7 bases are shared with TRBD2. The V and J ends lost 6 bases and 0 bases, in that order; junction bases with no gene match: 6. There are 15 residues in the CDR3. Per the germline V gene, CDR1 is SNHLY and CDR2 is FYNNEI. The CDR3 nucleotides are TGTGCCAGCAGGGATACTAGCGTTAGCACAGATACGCAGTATTTT. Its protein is CASRDTSVSTDTQYF.

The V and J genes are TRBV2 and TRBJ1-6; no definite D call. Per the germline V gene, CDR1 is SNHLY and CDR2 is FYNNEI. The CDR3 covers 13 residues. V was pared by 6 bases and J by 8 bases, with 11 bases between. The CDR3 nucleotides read TGTGCCAGCAGGAGGGATAAAGATTCACCCCTCCACTTT. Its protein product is CASRRDKDSPLHF.